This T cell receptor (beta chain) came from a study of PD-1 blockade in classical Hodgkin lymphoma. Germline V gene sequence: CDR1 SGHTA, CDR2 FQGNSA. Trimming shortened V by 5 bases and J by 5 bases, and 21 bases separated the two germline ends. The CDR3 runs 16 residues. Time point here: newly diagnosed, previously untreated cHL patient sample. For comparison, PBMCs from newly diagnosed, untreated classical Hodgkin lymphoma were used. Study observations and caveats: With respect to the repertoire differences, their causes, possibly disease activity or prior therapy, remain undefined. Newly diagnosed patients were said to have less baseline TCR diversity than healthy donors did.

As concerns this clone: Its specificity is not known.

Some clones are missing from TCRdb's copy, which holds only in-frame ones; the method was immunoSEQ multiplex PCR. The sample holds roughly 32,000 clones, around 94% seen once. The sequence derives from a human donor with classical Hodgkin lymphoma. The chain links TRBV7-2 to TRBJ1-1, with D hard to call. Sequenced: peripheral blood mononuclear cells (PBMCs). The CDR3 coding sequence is TGTGCCAGCAGCATTCGGAGTTATCAGTCGTGGACTGAAGCTTTCTTT. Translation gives CASSIRSYQSWTEAFF.